This T cell receptor beta chain was captured by sequencing in a study of blood T cell repertoires in COVID-19. Generated by immunoSEQ multiplex PCR, the TCRdb table keeps only in-frame clones and is missing some. The sample lists 250,000 to 350,000 clones; 90% were seen once. Participants were aged roughly 18 to 90 years, lived in some 23 US areas, and enrolled virtually. The CDR3 contains 14 residues. V lost 6 bases to trimming and J lost 4 bases, with 15 bases between them. Germline CDR1 and CDR2: MDHEN and SYDVKM. This sequence joins TRBV28 and TRBJ1-2; D may be TRBD1 (6 bases). The sample was PBMCs or T cells enriched from blood (not recorded which). The receptor was derived from a woman between 18 and 30 years old with acute COVID-19. CDR3: CASSVAGAGYGYTF. The DNA of the CDR3 is TGTGCCAGCAGCGTGGCAGGGGCGGGCTATGGCTACACCTTC.